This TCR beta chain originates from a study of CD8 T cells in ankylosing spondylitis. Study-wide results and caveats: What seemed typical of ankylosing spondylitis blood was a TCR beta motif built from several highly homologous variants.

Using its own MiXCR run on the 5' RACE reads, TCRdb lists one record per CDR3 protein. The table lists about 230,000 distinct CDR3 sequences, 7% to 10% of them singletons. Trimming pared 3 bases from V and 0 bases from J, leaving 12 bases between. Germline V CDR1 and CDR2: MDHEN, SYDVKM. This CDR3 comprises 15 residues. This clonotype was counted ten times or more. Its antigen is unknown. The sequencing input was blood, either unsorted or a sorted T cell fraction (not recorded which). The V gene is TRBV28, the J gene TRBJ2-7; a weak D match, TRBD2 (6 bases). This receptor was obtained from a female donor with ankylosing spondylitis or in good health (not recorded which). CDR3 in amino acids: CASSFSSDSSYEQYF. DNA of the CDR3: TGTGCCAGCAGTTTTTCTAGCGACAGCTCCTACGAGCAGTACTTC. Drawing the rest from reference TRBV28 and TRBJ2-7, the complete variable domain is DVKVTQSSRYLVKRTGEKVFLECVQDMDHENMFWYRQDPGLGLRLIYFSYDVKMKEKGDIPEGYSVSREKKERFSLILESASTNQTSMYLCASSFSSDSSYEQYFGPGTRLTVT.